These 9 T cell receptor beta chains were sequenced from one sample in a study of T cell changes during pregnancy in multiple sclerosis. The assay was immunoSEQ multiplex PCR, and TCRdb's table has in-frame clones only and misses some. This repertoire shows 84,000 or so clones, 90% to 95% found once; its top ten account for 0.84%. Sequenced material: peripheral blood, taken in the third trimester of pregnancy. These receptors came from a female donor with multiple sclerosis, enrolled in a pregnancy study.

The chain uses TRBV27 and TRBJ2-3; perhaps TRBD1 as D (6 bases). The ends were cut back, 4 bases at V and 6 bases at J, with 17 bases in the middle. This CDR3 has 15 residues. Germline lookup yields CDR1 MNHEY and CDR2 SMNVEV (reference sequence). CDR3 bases: TGTGCCAGCAGTTCGTACAGGGTCCCCAGGGATACGCAGTATTTT. This sequence encodes CASSSYRVPRDTQYF.

The chain uses TRBV5-5 and TRBJ2-7; D is possibly TRBD1 (5 bases). Trimming shortened V by 0 bases and J by 1 base, and 8 bases separated the two germline ends. In germline, CDR1 is SGHKS, CDR2 YYEKEE (reference sequence). The CDR3 is 14 amino acids. The CDR3 loop reads CASSLVDSSYEQYF. Here the CDR3 DNA reads TGTGCCAGCAGCTTGGTTGACAGTTCCTACGAGCAGTACTTC.

This rearrangement joins TRBV27 to TRBJ1-5; 7 nucleotides line up with TRBD1. The CDR3 length is 15 residues. CDR1 and CDR2 (germline): MNHEY, SMNVEV (reference sequence). Unmatched junction bases numbered 12, after V lost 6 bases and J lost 7 bases. DNA of the CDR3: TGTGCCAGCAGGGTGAACCTGCAGGGGGTCCAGCCCCAGCATTTT. Translating it yields CASRVNLQGVQPQHF.

V gene TRBV28 combines with J gene TRBJ2-2, with 10 bases identical to TRBD2. Germline CDR1 and CDR2: MDHEN and SYDVKM. V gave up 10 bases and J gave up 7 bases; unmatched junction bases: 9. The length of the CDR3 is 14 residues. The DNA for the CDR3 is TGTGCCATCGCGGCTAGCGGGAGTTACGGGGAGCTGTTTTTT. Translating gives CAIAASGSYGELFF. The full variable domain, completed using reference TRBV28 and TRBJ2-2, is DVKVTQSSRYLVKRTGEKVFLECVQDMDHENMFWYRQDPGLGLRLIYFSYDVKMKEKGDIPEGYSVSREKKERFSLILESASTNQTSMYLCAIAASGSYGELFFGEGSRLTVL.

The V and J genes are TRBV18 and TRBJ2-1, with D maybe TRBD2 (5 bases). Trimming cost V 3 bases and J 6 bases, with 12 bases left between them. The CDR3 loop spans 14 amino acids. Germline V gene lookup returns CDR1 KGHSH and CDR2 LQKENI. CDR3 DNA sequence: TGTGCCAGCTCACCGAGGGCAGCGATCAATGAGCAGTTCTTC. Protein product: CASSPRAAINEQFF.

This clone was found once. As DNA, the CDR3 is TGTGCCAGCTCACCACTGGGGGGCAATGAGCAGTTCTTC. This encodes CASSPLGGNEQFF. The J gene is TRBJ2-1, the V gene TRBV18; perhaps TRBD2 as D (6 bases). The CDR3 consists of 13 residues. The germline V gene encodes CDR1 KGHSH and CDR2 LQKENI. Trimming stripped 1 base from V and 6 bases from J, with 7 bases between.

The chain combines TRBV13 with TRBJ2-5, with TRBD2 identical over 11 bases. Germline V gene lookup returns CDR1 PRHDT and CDR2 FYEKMQ (reference sequence). This CDR3 comprises 15 residues. J gave up 5 bases and V 8 bases, and 10 bases lay outside the gene matches. The CDR3 region has the DNA TGTGCCAGCCTACTAGCGGGAGCCCGAAGGGAGACCCAGTACTTC. It encodes CASLLAGARRETQYF. The whole variable domain, remainder taken from reference TRBV13 and TRBJ2-5, is AAGVIQSPRHLIKEKRETATLKCYPIPRHDTVYWYQQGPGQDPQFLISFYEKMQSDKGSIPDRFSAQQFSDYHSELNMSSLELGDSALYFCASLLAGARRETQYFGPGTRLLVL.

A single count supports this clone. CDR3 sequence: CASRLAGGGNEQFF. The CDR3 DNA is TGCGCCAGCAGACTAGCGGGAGGGGGCAATGAGCAGTTCTTC. The chain recombines TRBV5-1 with TRBJ2-1, with TRBD2 matching 13 bases. The ends lost 5 bases at V and 6 bases at J; junction bases unmatched: 2. The CDR3 runs 14 residues. CDR1 SGHRS and CDR2 YFSETQ come from the germline V gene.

The V call is TRBV7-2, the J call TRBJ2-7; TRBD1 matches at 8 bases. The CDR3 spans 14 residues. The germline gives CDR1 SGHTA, CDR2 FQGNSA. J was trimmed by 2 bases and V by 3 bases; bases with no gene match: 3. CDR3 sequence (DNA): TGTGCCAGCAGCTTCCCGACAGGGGCCTACGAGCAGTACTTC. Protein: CASSFPTGAYEQYF.